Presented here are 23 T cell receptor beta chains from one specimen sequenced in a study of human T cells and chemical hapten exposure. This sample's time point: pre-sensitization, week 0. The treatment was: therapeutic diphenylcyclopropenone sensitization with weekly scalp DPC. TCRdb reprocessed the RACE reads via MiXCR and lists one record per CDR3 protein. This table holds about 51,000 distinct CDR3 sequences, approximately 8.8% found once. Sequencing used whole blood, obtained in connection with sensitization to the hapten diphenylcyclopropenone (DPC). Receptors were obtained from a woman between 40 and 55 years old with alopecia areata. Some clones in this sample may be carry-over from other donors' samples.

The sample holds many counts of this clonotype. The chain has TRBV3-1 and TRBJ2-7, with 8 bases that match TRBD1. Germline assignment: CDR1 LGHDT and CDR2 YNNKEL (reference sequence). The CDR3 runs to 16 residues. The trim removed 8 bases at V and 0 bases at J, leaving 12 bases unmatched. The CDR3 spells CASWVRDRLHSYEQYF. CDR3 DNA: TGTGCCAGCTGGGTCCGGGACAGGTTACACTCCTACGAGCAGTACTTC.

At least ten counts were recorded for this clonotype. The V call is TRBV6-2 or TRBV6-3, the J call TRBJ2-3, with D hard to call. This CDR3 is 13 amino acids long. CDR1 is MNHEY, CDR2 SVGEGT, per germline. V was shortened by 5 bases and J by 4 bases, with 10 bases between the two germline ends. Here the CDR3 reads CASSPGRADTQYF. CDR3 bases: TGTGCCAGCAGTCCCGGTCGTGCAGATACGCAGTATTTT.

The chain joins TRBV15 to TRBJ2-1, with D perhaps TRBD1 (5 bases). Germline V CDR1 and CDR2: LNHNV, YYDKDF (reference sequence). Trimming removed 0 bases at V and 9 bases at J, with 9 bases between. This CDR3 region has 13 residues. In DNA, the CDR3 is TGTGCCACCAGCAGAGACTCCGACAGTGAGCAGTTCTTC. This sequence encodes CATSRDSDSEQFF.

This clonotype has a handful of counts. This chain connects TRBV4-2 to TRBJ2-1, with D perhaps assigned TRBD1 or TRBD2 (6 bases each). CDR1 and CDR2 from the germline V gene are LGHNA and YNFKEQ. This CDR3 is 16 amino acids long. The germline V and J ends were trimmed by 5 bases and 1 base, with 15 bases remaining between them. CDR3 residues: CASSLEGVSSYNEQFF. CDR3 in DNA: TGTGCCAGCAGCTTGGAGGGGGTTTCGTCCTACAATGAGCAGTTCTTC.

The CDR3 here is CSARDYGSKAYGYTF. As DNA, the CDR3 is TGCAGTGCTAGAGATTATGGCAGCAAAGCCTATGGCTACACCTTC. The V gene is TRBV20-1, the J gene TRBJ1-2; D unresolved. Looked up from germline, CDR1 is DFQATT and CDR2 is SNEGSKA (reference sequence). Trimming took 0 bases from V and 4 from J, leaving 15 bases between them. This CDR3 spans 15 amino acids.

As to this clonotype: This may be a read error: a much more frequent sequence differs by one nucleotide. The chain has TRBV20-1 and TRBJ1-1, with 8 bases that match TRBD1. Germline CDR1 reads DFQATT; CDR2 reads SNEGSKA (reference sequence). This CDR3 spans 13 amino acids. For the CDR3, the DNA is TGCAGTGCTAGAGGACAGGGGAACATTGAAGCTTTCTTT. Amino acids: CSARGQGNIEAFF.

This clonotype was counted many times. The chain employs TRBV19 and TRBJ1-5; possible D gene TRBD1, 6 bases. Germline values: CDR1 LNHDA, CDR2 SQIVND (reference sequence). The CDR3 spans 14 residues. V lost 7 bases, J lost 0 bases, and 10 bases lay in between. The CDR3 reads CASTRQDSNQPQHF. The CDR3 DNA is TGTGCCAGTACCCGACAGGATAGCAATCAGCCCCAGCATTTT.

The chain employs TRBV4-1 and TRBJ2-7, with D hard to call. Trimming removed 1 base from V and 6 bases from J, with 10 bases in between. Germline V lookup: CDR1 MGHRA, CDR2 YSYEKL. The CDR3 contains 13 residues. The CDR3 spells CASSQGFLGEQYF. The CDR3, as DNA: TGCGCCAGCAGCCAAGGGTTTTTGGGCGAGCAGTACTTC.

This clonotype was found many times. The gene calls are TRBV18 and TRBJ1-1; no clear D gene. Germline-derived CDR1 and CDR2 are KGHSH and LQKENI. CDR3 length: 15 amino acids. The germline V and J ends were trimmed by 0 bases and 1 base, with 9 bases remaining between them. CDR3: CASSPPSGSNTEAFF. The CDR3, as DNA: TGTGCCAGCTCACCACCGTCAGGCTCGAACACTGAAGCTTTCTTT.

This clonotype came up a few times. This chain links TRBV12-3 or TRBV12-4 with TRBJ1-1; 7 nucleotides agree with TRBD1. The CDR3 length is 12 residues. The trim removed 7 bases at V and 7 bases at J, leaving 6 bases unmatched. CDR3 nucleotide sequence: TGTGCCAGCAAGCAACAGGGGCATGAAGCTTTCTTT. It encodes CASKQQGHEAFF.

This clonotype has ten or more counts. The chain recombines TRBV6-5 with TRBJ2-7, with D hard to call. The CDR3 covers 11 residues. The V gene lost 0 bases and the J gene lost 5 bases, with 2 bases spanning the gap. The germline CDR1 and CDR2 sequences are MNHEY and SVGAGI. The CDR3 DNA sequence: TGTGCCAGCAGTTACTCGGACGAGCAGTACTTC. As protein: CASSYSDEQYF.

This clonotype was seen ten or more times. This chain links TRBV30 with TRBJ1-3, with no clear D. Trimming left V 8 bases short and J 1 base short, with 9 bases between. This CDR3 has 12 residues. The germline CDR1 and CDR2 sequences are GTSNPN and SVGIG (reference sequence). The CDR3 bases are TGTGCCGGGGTAGGATCTGGAAACACCATATATTTT. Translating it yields CAGVGSGNTIYF.

The CDR3 region has the DNA TGTGCCAGCAGCCCGGGAGATACGCAGTATTTT. Its protein is CASSPGDTQYF. The V call is TRBV11-2, the J call TRBJ2-3; D is undetermined. Germline V lookup: CDR1 SGHAT, CDR2 FQNNGV. This CDR3 is 11 amino acids long. Trimming cost V 5 bases and J 5 bases, with 5 bases left between them. The variable domain in full, with the rest retrieved from reference TRBV11-2 and TRBJ2-3, is EAGVAQSPRYKIIEKRQSVAFWCNPISGHATLYWYQQILGQGPKLLIQFQNNGVVDDSQLPKDRFSAERLKGVDSTLKIQPAKLEDSAVYLCASSPGDTQYFGPGTRLTVL.

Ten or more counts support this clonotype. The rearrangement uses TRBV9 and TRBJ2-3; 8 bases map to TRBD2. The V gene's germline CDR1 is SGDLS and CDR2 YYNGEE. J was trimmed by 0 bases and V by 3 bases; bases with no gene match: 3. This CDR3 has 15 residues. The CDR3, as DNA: TGTGCCAGCAGCGATGCTAGCGGGAGCACAGATACGCAGTATTTT. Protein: CASSDASGSTDTQYF.

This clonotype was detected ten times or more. The CDR3, as DNA: TGTGCCAGCAGTTACGTGGGGGGGCCCAACCCGGAGACCCAGTACTTC. It specifies CASSYVGGPNPETQYF. The gene calls are TRBV6-6 and TRBJ2-5; D might be TRBD2 (7 bases). The CDR3 runs 16 residues. CDR1 is MNHNY, CDR2 SVGAGI, per germline (reference sequence). V lost 2 bases to trimming and J lost 5 bases, with 18 bases between them.

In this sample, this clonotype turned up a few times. The CDR3 region has the DNA TGCGCCAGCAGCGAAAGGGACCCTTCCTACGAGCAGTACTTC. It encodes CASSERDPSYEQYF. This chain joins TRBV5-1 and TRBJ2-7; the D call may be TRBD1 or TRBD2 (5 bases each). The germline V gene encodes CDR1 SGHRS and CDR2 YFSETQ. CDR3 length equals 14 residues. The V and J ends lost 4 bases and 1 base respectively, with 12 bases between them.

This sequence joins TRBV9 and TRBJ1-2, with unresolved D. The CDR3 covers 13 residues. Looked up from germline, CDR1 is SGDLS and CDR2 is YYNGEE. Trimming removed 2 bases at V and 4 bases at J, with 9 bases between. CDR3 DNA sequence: TGTGCCAGCAGCGTCCTCCCAGTCTATGGCTACACCTTC. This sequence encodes CASSVLPVYGYTF.

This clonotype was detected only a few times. The CDR3: CASSYFRRQGNPNYGYTF. The CDR3 DNA reads as TGTGCCAGCAGTTACTTCCGTAGACAGGGCAACCCAAATTATGGCTACACCTTC. This chain uses TRBV6-5 with TRBJ1-2, with 7 nucleotides matching TRBD1. The CDR3 runs 18 residues. The V gene end was trimmed by 1 base and the J gene end by 5 bases; junction bases not matched to a gene: 16. Germline loops: CDR1 MNHEY, CDR2 SVGAGI.

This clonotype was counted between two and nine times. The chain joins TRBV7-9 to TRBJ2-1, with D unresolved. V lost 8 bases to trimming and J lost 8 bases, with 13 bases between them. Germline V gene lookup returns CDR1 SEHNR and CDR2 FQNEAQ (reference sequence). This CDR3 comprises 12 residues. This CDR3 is CASGPSAHEQFF. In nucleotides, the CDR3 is TGTGCCAGCGGGCCATCAGCCCATGAGCAGTTCTTC. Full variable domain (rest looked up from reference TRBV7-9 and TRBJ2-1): DTGVSQNPRHKITKRGQNVTFRCDPISEHNRLYWYRQTLGQGPEFLTYFQNEAQLEKSRLLSDRFSAERPKGSFSTLEIQRTEQGDSAMYLCASGPSAHEQFFGPGTRLTVL.

The CDR3 loop is CASSLGPGNQPQHF. DNA for the CDR3: TGTGCCAGCAGCTTAGGACCGGGCAATCAGCCCCAGCATTTT. The V gene is TRBV11-2, the J gene TRBJ1-5; D is undetermined. There are 14 residues in the CDR3. Germline V CDR1 and CDR2: SGHAT, FQNNGV. Trimming shortened V by 1 base and J by 2 bases, and 6 bases separated the two germline ends. Full variable domain (rest looked up from reference TRBV11-2 and TRBJ1-5): EAGVAQSPRYKIIEKRQSVAFWCNPISGHATLYWYQQILGQGPKLLIQFQNNGVVDDSQLPKDRFSAERLKGVDSTLKIQPAKLEDSAVYLCASSLGPGNQPQHFGDGTRLSIL.

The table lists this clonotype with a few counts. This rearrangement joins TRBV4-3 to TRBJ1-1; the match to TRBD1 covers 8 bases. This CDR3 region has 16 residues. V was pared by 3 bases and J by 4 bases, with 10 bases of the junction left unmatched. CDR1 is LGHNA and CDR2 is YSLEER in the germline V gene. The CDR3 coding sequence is TGCGCCAGCAGCCAGCAGACAGGGGTGCCTGTCACTGAAGCTTTCTTT. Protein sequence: CASSQQTGVPVTEAFF.

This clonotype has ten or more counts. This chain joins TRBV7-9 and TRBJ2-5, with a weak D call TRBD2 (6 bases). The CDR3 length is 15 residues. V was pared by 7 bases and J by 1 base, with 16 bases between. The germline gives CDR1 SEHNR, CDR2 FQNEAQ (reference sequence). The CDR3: CASTPAPGAQETQYF. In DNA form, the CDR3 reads TGTGCCAGCACCCCGGCTCCGGGAGCCCAAGAGACCCAGTACTTC.

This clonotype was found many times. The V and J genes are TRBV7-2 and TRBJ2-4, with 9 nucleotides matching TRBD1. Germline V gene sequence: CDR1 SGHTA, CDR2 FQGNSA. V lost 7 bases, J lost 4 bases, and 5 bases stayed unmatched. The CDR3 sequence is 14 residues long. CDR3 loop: CASKKGQGKNIQYF. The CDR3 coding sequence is TGTGCCAGCAAGAAGGGACAGGGAAAAAACATTCAGTACTTC.